The clone carrying this TCR beta chain was detected ten times or more. Antigen: not known. The source of the sample is a study of neurological immune-mediated disorders. The overall study: There were around 35 multiple sclerosis patients. Of these, around 30 had relapsing-remitting MS and 3 had secondary progressive MS.

CD4+ or CD8+ T cells at a count of about 940,000 served as input for the sorted libraries. Over 190 million TCR-beta sequences from 15-18 subjects came out of each sequencing run. TCRdb re-called the 5' RACE reads through MiXCR, storing one row per CDR3 protein. Of tens of thousands of distinct CDR3 sequences listed, about 4% are singletons. The germline CDR1 and CDR2 sequences are SGHRS and YFSETQ. Trimming removed 0 bases from V and 0 bases from J, with 10 bases in between. The CDR3 has 16 amino acids. General study points: The repertoires of 18 of 34 multiple sclerosis patients fell into one related-CDR3 cluster (a possible signature) under phylogenetic grouping.

The sequence was obtained from a woman aged 40 to 50 with multiple sclerosis. This chain joins TRBV5-1 and TRBJ2-1; D is unclear. The sequencing sample was made of CD4+ T cells from blood. DNA of the CDR3: TGCGCCAGCAGCTTGGTGAGGACGTACTCCTACAATGAGCAGTTCTTC. Translated: CASSLVRTYSYNEQFF.